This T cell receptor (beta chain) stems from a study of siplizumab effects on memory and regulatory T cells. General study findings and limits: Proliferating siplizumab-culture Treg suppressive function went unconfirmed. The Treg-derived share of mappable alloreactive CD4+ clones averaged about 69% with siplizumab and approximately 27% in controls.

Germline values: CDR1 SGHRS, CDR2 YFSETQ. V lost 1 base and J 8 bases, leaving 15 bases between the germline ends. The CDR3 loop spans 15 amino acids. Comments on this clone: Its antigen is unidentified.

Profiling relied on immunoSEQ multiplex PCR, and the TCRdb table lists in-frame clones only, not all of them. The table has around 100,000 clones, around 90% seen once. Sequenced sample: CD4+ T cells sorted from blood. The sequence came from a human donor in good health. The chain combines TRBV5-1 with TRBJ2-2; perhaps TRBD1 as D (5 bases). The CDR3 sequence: CASSLTRASKGELFF. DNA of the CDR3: TGCGCCAGCAGCTTGACCAGGGCCTCCAAGGGGGAGCTGTTTTTT.